Below are 12 T cell receptor beta chains sequenced from a single sample in a study of T cells in Graves' hyperthyroidism and ophthalmopathy (dated by TCRdb to the late 2010s). Receptors were amplified or captured by multiplex PCR. For sequencing, an Illumina HiSeq 2000 was employed. TCR beta CDR3 regions were amplified from RNA transcripts. The first round of RT-PCR for the TCR CDR3 was performed with the HTBI primer set and the Qiagen OneStep RT-PCR kit. TCRdb reanalyzed the raw reads on its own, using fastp at Q25 for trimming and MiXCR for clone calling, and kept in-frame beta chains. Rows with a matching CDR3 protein are joined into one entry that keeps the most common DNA and genes. This sample lists around 420,000 distinct CDR3 sequences; approximately 15% were detected once. The ten largest clones add up to approximately 7.5% of the sample. Sample: blood. These receptors were obtained from a woman aged 18-30 years with Graves' hyperthyroidism.

The chain combines TRBV3-1 with TRBJ2-7; D may be TRBD2 (6 bases). Germline V lookup: CDR1 LGHDT, CDR2 YNNKEL (reference sequence). This CDR3 region has 14 residues. V lost 4 bases and J 3 bases, leaving 13 bases between the germline ends. As DNA, the CDR3 is TGTGCCAGCAGCCTTAATGGGGGGAACTACGAGCAGTACTTC. It translates to CASSLNGGNYEQYF.

This chain uses TRBV10-3 with TRBJ1-2; D ambiguous. V was clipped by 0 bases and J by 5 bases, with 13 bases between them. CDR1 and CDR2 (germline): ENHRY, SYGVKD. There are 15 residues in the CDR3. The CDR3 nucleotides are TGTGCCATCAGTGAGTCGAACGAGGGTGGTTATGGCTACACCTTC. Protein product: CAISESNEGGYGYTF.

This clonotype was observed a few times. CDR3 amino acids: CATAPRPGQAIYGYTF. The DNA for the CDR3 is TGTGCCACAGCACCCCGTCCCGGACAGGCGATCTATGGCTACACCTTC. The chain carries TRBV19 and TRBJ1-2, with 7 bases aligning to TRBD1. Germline V lookup: CDR1 LNHDA, CDR2 SQIVND (reference sequence). The V and J ends lost 10 bases and 4 bases, in that order; junction bases with no gene match: 18. The CDR3 loop spans 16 amino acids.

This clonotype was counted ten times or more. The rearrangement joins TRBV11-2 to TRBJ2-1, with 12 bases that match TRBD2. Losses at the gene ends were 5 bases for V and 3 bases for J; bases not matched to a gene: 5. This CDR3 is 16 amino acids long. The germline gives CDR1 SGHAT, CDR2 FQNNGV. This chain's CDR3 is CASSLMTSGGYNEQFF. CDR3 coding DNA: TGTGCCAGCAGCCTAATGACTAGCGGGGGCTACAATGAGCAGTTCTTC. Supplemented by reference TRBV11-2 and TRBJ2-1, the full variable domain reads EAGVAQSPRYKIIEKRQSVAFWCNPISGHATLYWYQQILGQGPKLLIQFQNNGVVDDSQLPKDRFSAERLKGVDSTLKIQPAKLEDSAVYLCASSLMTSGGYNEQFFGPGTRLTVL.

This clonotype occurred once. A read error may explain this, as a much larger clone is one base away. The chain couples TRBV29-1 to TRBJ1-2; a possible D gene is TRBD1 (5 bases). The ends were cut back, 5 bases at V and 4 bases at J, with 14 bases in the middle. In germline, CDR1 is SQVTM, CDR2 ANQGSEA. The CDR3 runs 13 residues. The DNA for the CDR3 is TGCAGCGTTCTAGAACGGGGGAGCTATGGCTACACCTTC. Translation gives CSVLERGSYGYTF.

V usage is TRBV6-5 and J usage is TRBJ2-3; TRBD2 might be the D (6 bases). The V gene lost 0 bases and the J gene lost 2 bases, with 12 bases spanning the gap. The CDR3 totals 16 residues. Per germline, CDR1 MNHEY and CDR2 SVGAGI. The CDR3 spells CASSYSARGYTDTQYF. The CDR3 bases are TGTGCCAGCAGTTACTCGGCGCGGGGATACACAGATACGCAGTATTTT.

This clonotype turned up a few times. The genes are TRBV30 and TRBJ2-5, with D perhaps matching TRBD1 (5 bases). The CDR3 consists of 12 residues. Between the trimmed V and J ends, which lost 4 bases and 1 base, there was a span of 7 bases. Germline V gene data show CDR1 as GTSNPN and CDR2 as SVGIG (reference sequence). CDR3 nucleotides: TGTGCCTGGACAGGGATCCAAGAGACCCAGTACTTC. Protein sequence: CAWTGIQETQYF.

In its sample, this clonotype was seen a few times. The V gene is TRBV7-9, the J gene TRBJ1-6, with 8 positions matching TRBD1. Germline CDR1 and CDR2: SEHNR and FQNEAQ (reference sequence). The CDR3 consists of 15 residues. Unmatched junction bases numbered 3, after V lost 5 bases and J lost 3 bases. CDR3 bases: TGTGCCAGCAGCATAGGGACAGGCTATAATTCACCCCTCCACTTT. Protein: CASSIGTGYNSPLHF. The variable domain in full, with the rest retrieved from reference TRBV7-9 and TRBJ1-6, is DTGVSQNPRHKITKRGQNVTFRCDPISEHNRLYWYRQTLGQGPEFLTYFQNEAQLEKSRLLSDRFSAERPKGSFSTLEIQRTEQGDSAMYLCASSIGTGYNSPLHFGNGTRLTVT.

Ten or more counts support this clonotype. CDR3 DNA sequence: TGCGCCAGCAAAATCCGGGAAGGGTTCAATGAGCAGTTCTTC. It yields the protein CASKIREGFNEQFF. The J gene is TRBJ2-1, the V gene TRBV10-1; a weak D match, TRBD2 (5 bases). There are 14 residues in the CDR3. V was trimmed by 7 bases and J by 6 bases, leaving 16 bases between them. Germline lookup yields CDR1 WNHNN and CDR2 SYGVQD (reference sequence).

V is TRBV2 and J is TRBJ2-4; D unresolved. CDR1 is SNHLY, CDR2 FYNNEI, per germline. The CDR3 covers 16 residues. Trimming removed 1 base from V and 2 bases from J, with 12 bases in between. In DNA form, the CDR3 reads TGTGCCAGCAGTGAAGGTCTAGGGTCTACCAAAAACATTCAGTACTTC. This codes for CASSEGLGSTKNIQYF. The full variable domain, completed using reference TRBV2 and TRBJ2-4, is EPEVTQTPSHQVTQMGQEVILRCVPISNHLYFYWYRQILGQKVEFLVSFYNNEISEKSEIFDDQFSVERPDGSNFTLKIRSTKLEDSAMYFCASSEGLGSTKNIQYFGAGTRLSVL.

The J gene is TRBJ1-1, the V gene TRBV28, with a possible D match to TRBD1 (6 bases). V lost 5 bases to trimming and J lost 0 bases, with 22 bases between them. Germline CDR1 is MDHEN and CDR2 is SYDVKM. CDR3 length equals 18 residues. CDR3 coding DNA: TGTGCCAGCAGTCCGAAGGGGGTGGCGGGCTTGATGAACACTGAAGCTTTCTTT. Translating gives CASSPKGVAGLMNTEAFF.

This clonotype was observed a few times. The chain is built from TRBV9 and TRBJ2-5, with D maybe TRBD1 (6 bases). Germline V gives CDR1 SGDLS, CDR2 YYNGEE. There are 15 residues in the CDR3. V gave up 3 bases and J gave up 5 bases, with 17 bases separating them. As DNA, the CDR3 is TGTGCCAGCAGCGCAATCACAGGGAATGGCGAGACCCAGTACTTC. It codes for CASSAITGNGETQYF.